The 10 T cell receptor beta chains below all came from one sample that was sequenced in a study of healthy donors' naive CD4 and CD8 T cells. A linear amplification protocol produced the TCR libraries from roughly 480 ng of total RNA. TCRdb used MiXCR to reprocess the reads, holding one entry per CDR3 protein. The sample comprises around 180,000 distinct CDR3 sequences, over 60% of which are singletons, and roughly 2.3% rests with the top ten. What was sequenced was naive CD4+ and CD8+ T cells sorted from blood, pooled from several donors. Receptors were obtained from a pool of human donors in good health; the sample pools cells from several healthy donors.

The chain has TRBV15 and TRBJ2-5, with TRBD1 matching over 8 bases. J gave up 0 bases and V 3 bases, and 9 bases lay outside the gene matches. Per germline, CDR1 LNHNV and CDR2 YYDKDF (reference sequence). The CDR3 loop spans 17 amino acids. Here the CDR3 DNA reads TGTGCCACCAGCAGTATAGACAGGGGACGGTACCAAGAGACCCAGTACTTC. This gives the protein CATSSIDRGRYQETQYF.

This clonotype was observed a single time. The rearrangement links TRBV19 to TRBJ1-5; no reliable D call. Per germline, CDR1 LNHDA and CDR2 SQIVND (reference sequence). There are 15 residues in the CDR3. Trimming stripped 3 bases from V and 1 base from J, with 10 bases between. The DNA for the CDR3 is TGTGCCAGTAGTATTTTGACAAGAAGCAATCAGCCCCAGCATTTT. This codes for CASSILTRSNQPQHF.

V gene TRBV15 combines with J gene TRBJ2-5; unclear D gene. This CDR3 spans 12 amino acids. With 7 bases removed from V and 5 bases from J, the gap between germline ends came to 11 bases. Germline assignment: CDR1 LNHNV and CDR2 YYDKDF (reference sequence). CDR3 in amino acids: CATTAQGETQYF. As DNA, the CDR3 is TGTGCCACCACCGCCCAAGGGGAGACCCAGTACTTC. Full variable domain (remainder filled in from reference TRBV15 and TRBJ2-5): DAMVIQNPRYQVTQFGKPVTLSCSQTLNHNVMYWYQQKSSQAPKLLFHYYDKDFNNEADTPDNFQSRRPNTSFCFLDIRSPGLGDTAMYLCATTAQGETQYFGPGTRLLVL.

The rearrangement joins TRBV27 to TRBJ2-7; 12 positions match TRBD1. This CDR3 spans 15 amino acids. The V gene end was trimmed by 6 bases and the J gene end by 3 bases; junction bases not matched to a gene: 6. Germline V gives CDR1 MNHEY, CDR2 SMNVEV (reference sequence). DNA for the CDR3: TGTGCCAGCAGCCCGGGACAGGGGGCTGGCTACGAGCAGTACTTC. Amino acids: CASSPGQGAGYEQYF.

This chain joins TRBV29-1 and TRBJ2-2; 13 bases align to TRBD2. The CDR3 totals 16 residues. J lost 1 base, V lost 5 bases, and 4 bases had no gene match. The germline V gene encodes CDR1 SQVTM and CDR2 ANQGSEA. This CDR3 is CSVRRLAGGNTGELFF. DNA for the CDR3: TGCAGCGTTAGACGACTAGCGGGAGGGAACACCGGGGAGCTGTTTTTT.

The gene calls are TRBV29-1 and TRBJ1-2; TRBD1 agrees at 7 bases. The CDR3 loop spans 14 amino acids. V was pared by 4 bases and J by 2 bases, with 7 bases of the junction left unmatched. CDR1 is SQVTM and CDR2 is ANQGSEA in the germline V gene. CDR3 nucleotide sequence: TGCAGCGTTGCGGAACAGGGGCCCAACTATGGCTACACCTTC. This sequence encodes CSVAEQGPNYGYTF. Complete variable domain (other parts from reference TRBV29-1 and TRBJ1-2): SAVISQKPSRDICQRGTSLTIQCQVDSQVTMMFWYRQQPGQSLTLIATANQGSEATYESGFVIDKFPISRPNLTFSTLTVSNMSPEDSSIYLCSVAEQGPNYGYTFGSGTRLTVV.

The gene calls are TRBV4-3 and TRBJ2-7; 8 bases are a match to TRBD1. The CDR3 loop spans 15 amino acids. The V segment lost 3 bases and the J segment 1 base; nucleotides outside the gene matches: 5. The germline gives CDR1 LGHNA, CDR2 YSLEER. This CDR3 reads CASSHLGQGSYEQYF. CDR3 sequence (DNA): TGCGCCAGCAGCCACCTCGGACAGGGTTCCTACGAGCAGTACTTC.

This chain joins TRBV29-1 and TRBJ2-7; possible D gene TRBD2, 5 bases. Trimming pared 7 bases from V and 3 bases from J, leaving 16 bases between. There are 13 residues in the CDR3. The germline V gene has CDR1 SQVTM and CDR2 ANQGSEA. CDR3 region: CSARGMGFYEQYF. The CDR3 coding sequence is TGCAGCGCCCGAGGGATGGGGTTCTACGAGCAGTACTTC.

The rearrangement links TRBV11-2 to TRBJ2-7; perhaps D is TRBD1 or TRBD2 (5 bases each). The CDR3 runs to 15 residues. Germline CDR1 and CDR2: SGHAT and FQNNGV. Trimming left V 2 bases short and J 9 bases short, with 20 bases between. Here the CDR3 DNA reads TGTGCCAGCAGCTTAATGACAGAGACGGGATCGGGGCAGTACTTC. It translates to CASSLMTETGSGQYF.

This clonotype was counted between two and nine times. The chain is built from TRBV10-3 and TRBJ2-7, with D unclear. Looked up from germline, CDR1 is ENHRY and CDR2 is SYGVKD. V dropped 9 bases and J dropped 1 base, with 10 bases sitting between them. The CDR3 loop spans 12 amino acids. CDR3: CAILVGSYEQYF. The DNA for the CDR3 is TGTGCCATTCTGGTCGGATCCTACGAGCAGTACTTC.